These 13 T cell receptor beta chains share one sample of origin, sequenced in a study of CD8+ T cells in alopecia areata. cDNA prepared by RNA extraction and subsequent reverse transcription served as the template for sequencing. TCRdb keeps only in-frame clones here, not all; method: immunoSEQ multiplex PCR. The repertoire holds 30,000 to 35,000 clones, with around three fifths as singletons. The sequencing input was NKG2D-high CD8+ T cells sorted from blood. The receptors here all came from a human donor with alopecia areata.

This chain joins TRBV6-5 and TRBJ2-3; 9 nucleotides align to TRBD1. The CDR3 is 14 residues long. Germline V gene lookup returns CDR1 MNHEY and CDR2 SVGAGI. V shed 5 bases, J shed 3 bases, and the junction held 3 bases outside the gene matches. DNA of the CDR3: TGTGCCAGCAGTGTGGGACAGGGAACAGATACGCAGTATTTT. Its translation: CASSVGQGTDTQYF.

The chain employs TRBV6-5 and TRBJ2-1; tentatively, D is TRBD1 or TRBD2 (5 bases each). The V end was cut by 6 bases, the J end by 5 bases, with 17 bases between. The CDR3 runs to 15 residues. Germline CDR1 reads MNHEY; CDR2 reads SVGAGI. CDR3 DNA sequence: TGTGCCAGCAGACTAGGCTCAGGGATCAACAATGAGCAGTTCTTC. Amino acids: CASRLGSGINNEQFF.

The rearrangement links TRBV11-1 to TRBJ2-1, with D possibly being TRBD1 or TRBD2 (5 bases each). CDR3 length equals 14 residues. The V gene lost 8 bases and the J gene lost 4 bases, with 15 bases spanning the gap. Germline-derived CDR1 and CDR2 are SGHAT and FQDESV (reference sequence). The CDR3 is CASSLGGRYNEQFF. The CDR3 DNA reads as TGTGCCAGCTCCCTTGGGGGACGGTACAATGAGCAGTTCTTC.

This rearrangement joins TRBV5-1 to TRBJ2-2; D possibly corresponds to TRBD2 (6 bases). The CDR3 covers 17 residues. V was cut by 3 bases and J by 1 base, with 16 bases left in between. Germline lookup yields CDR1 SGHRS and CDR2 YFSETQ. CDR3 in DNA: TGCGCCAGCAGCTCTCCCCGGGACTCGATGAACACCGGGGAGCTGTTTTTT. This gives the protein CASSSPRDSMNTGELFF. Full variable domain (rest looked up from reference TRBV5-1 and TRBJ2-2): KAGVTQTPRYLIKTRGQQVTLSCSPISGHRSVSWYQQTPGQGLQFLFEYFSETQRNKGNFPGRFSGRQFSNSRSEMNVSTLELGDSALYLCASSSPRDSMNTGELFFGEGSRLTVL.

This clone came up a few times. This chain uses TRBV23-1 with TRBJ2-5, with TRBD1 matching 8 bases. TRBV23-1 is labeled an ORF, and its function is uncertain. The CDR3 loop spans 14 amino acids. The V segment lost 3 bases and the J segment 3 bases; nucleotides outside the gene matches: 3. DNA for the CDR3: TGCGCCAGCAGTCAGGGACAGGAAAAAGAGACCCAGTACTTC. It yields the protein CASSQGQEKETQYF.

This clone has just one count. The chain has TRBV5-1 and TRBJ2-2; perhaps TRBD1 as D (6 bases). Germline loops: CDR1 SGHRS, CDR2 YFSETQ. The CDR3 length is 14 residues. V was trimmed by 7 bases and J by 6 bases, leaving 16 bases between them. The CDR3 sequence: CASQRTAEAGELFF. The CDR3 DNA sequence: TGCGCCAGCCAACGGACAGCTGAGGCCGGGGAGCTGTTTTTT.

This clone was detected only a few times. CDR3 nucleotide sequence: TGTGCCAGCAGCCTCCTTACCACAGATACGCAGTATTTT. Translated, it gives CASSLLTTDTQYF. This chain uses TRBV7-2 with TRBJ2-3; D unclear. The V end was cut by 5 bases, the J end by 2 bases, with 8 bases between. The germline V gene has CDR1 SGHTA and CDR2 FQGNSA. The CDR3 sequence is 13 residues long.

The J gene is TRBJ1-2, the V gene TRBV4-1, with TRBD1 identical over 7 bases. From germline, CDR1 is MGHRA and CDR2 YSYEKL. This CDR3 spans 17 amino acids. Unmatched junction bases numbered 12, after V lost 0 bases and J lost 5 bases. CDR3 DNA: TGCGCCAGCAGCCAAGAAGAGGTATTGACAGGGTATTATGGCTACACCTTC. Residues: CASSQEEVLTGYYGYTF.

The table lists this clone with a few counts. V and J are TRBV7-8 and TRBJ2-3; no reliable D call. This CDR3 is built from 15 residues. V was cut by 8 bases and J by 0 bases, with 15 bases left in between. Germline CDR1 reads SGHVS; CDR2 reads FQNEAQ. The CDR3 reads CASAQYGGSTDTQYF. The DNA for the CDR3 is TGTGCCAGCGCTCAGTACGGCGGTAGCACAGATACGCAGTATTTT.

This clone turned up a few times. V and J are TRBV28 and TRBJ1-5; D is ambiguous. Per germline, CDR1 MDHEN and CDR2 SYDVKM. The ends were cut back, 3 bases at V and 0 bases at J, with 9 bases in the middle. The length of the CDR3 is 15 residues. In DNA form, the CDR3 reads TGTGCCAGCAGTTTGACGGGTTATAGCAATCAGCCCCAGCATTTT. This gives the protein CASSLTGYSNQPQHF.

The V and J genes are TRBV7-2 and TRBJ2-7; 7 nucleotides line up with TRBD1. The CDR3 has 15 residues. Germline trimming cut 5 bases from V and 3 bases from J; bases unmatched to any gene: 10. The germline gives CDR1 SGHTA, CDR2 FQGNSA. The CDR3: CASSEADRAYYEQYF. CDR3 bases: TGTGCCAGCAGCGAGGCCGACAGGGCTTACTACGAGCAGTACTTC.

This clone was counted between two and nine times. The same CDR3 arises from other DNA sequences in this sample as well. The chain carries TRBV25-1 and TRBJ1-1; no clear D gene. This CDR3 spans 12 amino acids. The V and J ends lost 8 bases and 3 bases respectively, with 10 bases between them. The germline CDR1 and CDR2 sequences are MGHDK and SYGVNS. CDR3 residues: CASSVGDTEAFF. The CDR3 DNA follows: TGTGCCAGCTCGGTCGGGGACACTGAAGCTTTCTTT.

This clone was observed a handful of times. V is TRBV7-8 and J is TRBJ2-4, with 9 bases aligning to TRBD1. The germline V gene encodes CDR1 SGHVS and CDR2 FQNEAQ. J gave up 6 bases and V 5 bases, and 5 bases lay outside the gene matches. The CDR3 totals 14 residues. The CDR3 bases are TGTGCCAGCAGCCCCGGGACAGGGCTAAACATTCAGTACTTC. Protein sequence: CASSPGTGLNIQYF.